This entry features one T cell receptor (beta chain) sequence. Its antigen remains unidentified. The data are from a study of regulatory T cells in long-lasting Graves disease. Study-level results: Persistent cases of Graves' showed reduced TCR diversity relative to newly diagnosed patients.

The time point was: newly diagnosed GD, antithyroid drugs for less than 3 months. PBMC RNA served as the TCR library source. CDR3 regions were amplified by Arm-PCR using iRepertoire HTBI primers to build TCR beta libraries. TCRdb independently ran MiXCR on the multiplex PCR reads; one entry per CDR3 protein. The table includes about 620,000 distinct CDR3 sequences, roughly 15% detected once. This same sample was also part of a study on T cells in Graves' hyperthyroidism and ophthalmopathy. In that study: Recently diagnosed hyperthyroidism of less than 2 months' duration affected patients aged 18 to 65. Blood held most thyroid clonotypes expanded above 0.001 frequency.

This TCR came from a woman in her twenties or thirties with Graves disease. The sequenced sample was peripheral blood mononuclear cells (PBMCs), obtained at new diagnosis, from a patient treated with antithyroid drugs.

CDR3 region: CASSPAPGQGVFSYNSPLHF. The CDR3 bases are TGTGCCAGCAGCCCGGCTCCGGGACAGGGGGTTTTCTCCTATAATTCACCCCTCCACTTT. The chain combines TRBV7-3 with TRBJ1-6, with TRBD1 identical over 11 bases. Germline V gives CDR1 SGHTA, CDR2 FQGTGA. J lost 0 bases, V lost 5 bases, and 12 bases had no gene match. The CDR3 is 20 amino acids.